This TCR beta chain was sequenced during a study of monozygotic twins with inflammatory bowel disease. Added by template switching were UMIs that each held a 6-nucleotide sample barcode. TCRdb reanalyzed the 5' RACE reads, giving one entry per CDR3 protein sequence and no DNA. This sample's table has a few hundred thousand distinct CDR3 sequences. The study's findings and limits: The data did not back a single strong IBD-associated clonotype or signal.

With respect to this clonotype: Its antigen is as yet unknown.

Germline V gives CDR1 SGHRS, CDR2 YFSETQ. The CDR3 loop spans 15 amino acids. The V call is TRBV5-1, the J call TRBJ2-1; TCRdb proposes TRBD1, but this gene call is untestable without DNA. Material: blood. The receptor was derived from a human donor with ulcerative colitis or Crohn's disease, or a healthy co-twin of an affected twin (not recorded which). The CDR3 loop is CASSARQGSYNEQFF.